Shown below are 11 T cell receptor beta chains from a single sample sequenced in a study of T cells in Graves' hyperthyroidism and ophthalmopathy. The CDR3 regions of TCR beta were amplified from RNA transcripts. The HTBI primer set drove a first-round RT-PCR of the TCR CDR3. TCRdb reanalysed the multiplex PCR reads using MiXCR and keeps one entry per CDR3 protein. The sample records approximately 620,000 distinct CDR3 sequences, 16% being singletons. The sequencing input was blood. The receptors here all came from a woman aged 40 to 50 with Graves' ophthalmopathy.

This clonotype was seen many times. The rearrangement links TRBV3-1 to TRBJ1-1; 8 nucleotides align to TRBD1. V gave up 3 bases and J gave up 0 bases; unmatched junction bases: 3. The CDR3 has 15 residues. CDR1 is LGHDT, CDR2 YNNKEL, per germline (reference sequence). CDR3 coding DNA: TGTGCCAGCAGCCAGGGGACAGGAATGAACACTGAAGCTTTCTTT. Amino acids: CASSQGTGMNTEAFF.

This clonotype was seen ten or more times. The chain uses TRBV28 and TRBJ2-4, with 7 bases fitting TRBD1. CDR3 length: 17 amino acids. Germline CDR1 and CDR2: MDHEN and SYDVKM. V lost 7 bases and J lost 0; bases outside the gene matches: 12. CDR3 amino acids: CASNHGTADLAKNIQYF. DNA of the CDR3: TGTGCCAGCAACCATGGGACAGCGGACTTAGCCAAAAACATTCAGTACTTC.

V and J are TRBV19 and TRBJ2-5; 11 nucleotides align to TRBD2. Germline CDR1 is LNHDA and CDR2 is SQIVND (reference sequence). The CDR3 consists of 15 residues. V gave up 3 bases and J gave up 4 bases; unmatched junction bases: 4. The CDR3 DNA is TGTGCCAGTAGTATTGCCGGGACTAGCGGAGAGACCCAGTACTTC. It is translated as CASSIAGTSGETQYF.

The CDR3 spells CASSKLSTGRNTEAFF. CDR3 coding DNA: TGCGCCAGCAGCAAACTTAGTACAGGGAGAAACACTGAAGCTTTCTTT. The V call is TRBV5-1, the J call TRBJ1-1, with a weak D call TRBD1 (6 bases). CDR1 SGHRS and CDR2 YFSETQ come from the germline V gene. The CDR3 spans 16 residues. The V end was cut by 4 bases, the J end by 2 bases, with 18 bases between.

This clonotype was counted many times. The rearrangement uses TRBV3-1 and TRBJ2-7; D ambiguous. The CDR3 sequence is 12 residues long. CDR1 is LGHDT, CDR2 YNNKEL, per germline (reference sequence). Trimming cost V 2 bases and J 0 bases, with 2 bases left between them. In DNA form, the CDR3 reads TGTGCCAGCAGCCAATTCTCCTACGAGCAGTACTTC. This translates into CASSQFSYEQYF.

This clonotype appeared many times. The rearrangement links TRBV6-2 or TRBV6-3 to TRBJ2-1; 9 bases are shared with TRBD1. The junction had 5 bases not matched to a gene; V was cut back by 5 bases and J by 6 bases. CDR1 is MNHEY and CDR2 is SVGEGT in the germline V gene. CDR3 size: 14 residues. The CDR3 spells CASSPGTGPNEQFF. In nucleotides, the CDR3 is TGTGCCAGCAGTCCCGGGACAGGGCCCAATGAGCAGTTCTTC.

This clonotype was recorded many times. The J gene is TRBJ2-1, the V gene TRBV7-3; 11 nucleotides match TRBD1. The CDR3 covers 15 residues. The junction had 4 bases not matched to a gene; V was cut back by 5 bases and J by 4 bases. The germline CDR1 and CDR2 sequences are SGHTA and FQGTGA. CDR3 in amino acids: CASSHGQGAYNEQFF. CDR3 bases: TGTGCCAGCAGCCATGGACAGGGGGCATACAATGAGCAGTTCTTC.

This clonotype showed up many times. This chain joins TRBV2 and TRBJ2-7, with D perhaps TRBD1 (6 bases). Germline V gene lookup returns CDR1 SNHLY and CDR2 FYNNEI. This CDR3 has 14 residues. Trimming cost V 8 bases and J 3 bases, with 17 bases left between them. The CDR3 bases are TGTGCCAGCCGGCCAGGGGTGGCTTACTACGAGCAGTACTTC. This gives the protein CASRPGVAYYEQYF.

Notes on this clonotype: This may be a read error, as it is one base from a much larger clone. The chain carries TRBV2 and TRBJ2-7; D remains unclear. This CDR3 spans 13 amino acids. V lost 5 bases to trimming and J lost 3 bases, with 11 bases between them. Germline CDR1 reads SNHLY; CDR2 reads FYNNEI. The CDR3 sequence is CASSQNCIYEQYF. The CDR3 coding sequence is TGTGCCAGCAGTCAGAACTGTATCTACGAGCAGTACTTC.

This clonotype was detected many times. The chain has TRBV5-1 and TRBJ2-2; D is ambiguous. The germline V gene encodes CDR1 SGHRS and CDR2 YFSETQ. Deletions cut 0 bases from V and 12 bases from J, with 12 bases between. CDR3 size: 13 residues. The CDR3 protein is CASSLDTSTKLFF. The CDR3 nucleotides are TGCGCCAGCAGCTTGGACACCTCTACGAAGCTGTTTTTT.

The chain combines TRBV12-3 or TRBV12-4 with TRBJ2-5; D remains unclear. The CDR3 is 14 amino acids. The V end lost 5 bases, the J end lost 1 base, and 11 bases lay between the germline ends. CDR3 sequence: CASSQAQFQETQYF. DNA for the CDR3: TGTGCCAGCAGTCAGGCGCAGTTCCAAGAGACCCAGTACTTC.